The present TCR beta chain was sequenced within a study of post-analysis software for immune sequencing data. Concerning this clonotype itself: Its antigen is as yet unknown.

TCR beta cDNA libraries included unique molecular identifiers. Using its own MiXCR run on the PCR reads, TCRdb lists one record per CDR3 protein. The sample yields 450,000 to 700,000 distinct CDR3 sequences, roughly 47% seen once. Study-level results: Patients used about 5 TRBV segments, including TRBV5-6, TRBV5-1 and TRBV20-1, more often than controls.

The CDR3 length is 16 residues. Germline CDR1 reads SGHVS; CDR2 reads FQNEAQ. Trimming took 6 bases from V and 0 from J, leaving 12 bases between them. Input material: blood. This clonotype was sampled from a girl between 10 and 17 years old with multiple sclerosis. The rearrangement links TRBV7-8 to TRBJ2-6; D call uncertain. The CDR3 DNA reads as TGTGCCAGCAGACCACGTTCAAGCTCTGGGGCCAACGTCCTGACTTTC. Translating gives CASRPRSSSGANVLTF.